The 16 T cell receptor beta chains given below trace back to one sample, sequenced in a study of molecular identifiers for immune sequencing clone quantification. Each CDR3 protein gets one entry after TCRdb re-called the PCR reads with MiXCR. The table has tens of thousands of distinct CDR3 sequences, about 18% seen once. Sequencing was carried out using naive CD8+ T cells from blood, with Jurkat cell RNA spiked in. Subset here: FACS-sorted CD8+CD4-CCR7+CD45RA+ naive T cells. The receptors originated from a human donor in good health. Some libraries in this study had Jurkat cell RNA spiked in.

V usage is TRBV12-3 or TRBV12-4 and J usage is TRBJ2-1, with D possibly TRBD1 on 6 matching bases. CDR3 length: 17 amino acids. Trimming left V 5 bases short and J 2 bases short, with 19 bases between. The CDR3 nucleotides are TGTGCCAGCAGTCCCCGTCGGCTCAGGGGCCCCTACAATGAGCAGTTCTTC. It specifies CASSPRRLRGPYNEQFF.

Concerning this clonotype: A much larger clone is a single base away; this may be a read error. No conserved phenylalanine or tryptophan is present at the end of the CDR3, so a read error is the likely explanation. The chain employs TRBV28 and TRBJ2-3; the D is unclear. V gave up 2 bases and J gave up 2 bases, with 8 bases separating them. The CDR3 consists of 14 residues. From germline, CDR1 is MDHEN and CDR2 SYDVKM. The CDR3 DNA reads as TGTGCCAGCAGTTTACACATAACCACAGATACGCAGTATTCT. It specifies CASSLHITTDTQYS.

This clonotype was detected ten times or more. The chain recombines TRBV14 with TRBJ2-1, with 9 bases fitting TRBD1. Trimming cost V 4 bases and J 15 bases; bases outside gene matches: 16. Germline lookup yields CDR1 SGHDN and CDR2 FVKESK. This CDR3 spans 15 amino acids. CDR3 sequence reads: CASSPEGQGYLGLFF. In DNA form, the CDR3 reads TGTGCCAGCAGCCCCGAGGGACAGGGTTACCTTGGACTGTTCTTC.

With regard to this clonotype: It may be a read error: a sequence one base away is much more abundant. The rearrangement links TRBV7-9 to TRBJ2-7; the D gene is possibly TRBD1 (5 bases). This CDR3 has 14 residues. The germline gives CDR1 SEHNR, CDR2 FQNEAQ (reference sequence). The CDR3 is CASSPRQRTYGQYF. The CDR3 region has the DNA TGTGCCAGCAGCCCCAGACAGCGTACCTACGGGCAGTACTTC.

Many counts were recorded for this clonotype. The chain carries TRBV6-6 and TRBJ2-7; D gene unclear. CDR1 and CDR2 from the germline V gene are MNHNY and SVGAGI (reference sequence). The length of the CDR3 is 13 residues. V shed 0 bases and J shed 2 bases, with 5 bases lying between them. CDR3 residues: CASSYSLTYEQYF. The CDR3 DNA reads TGTGCCAGCAGTTACTCCCTAACCTACGAGCAGTACTTC.

This clonotype was detected many times. This rearrangement joins TRBV29-1 to TRBJ2-1, with 11 nucleotides matching TRBD2. Germline CDR1 and CDR2: SQVTM and ANQGSEA. This CDR3 is built from 15 residues. The ends lost 3 bases at V and 3 bases at J; junction bases unmatched: 4. This CDR3 reads CSVDYGTSGYNEQFF. CDR3 nucleotides: TGCAGCGTTGATTACGGGACTAGCGGCTACAATGAGCAGTTCTTC.

The J gene is TRBJ2-1, the V gene TRBV6-5; 10 nucleotides agree with TRBD2. The CDR3 extends over 18 amino acids. V dropped 6 bases and J dropped 0; count of bases not matched to a gene: 11. Germline V gene data show CDR1 as MNHEY and CDR2 as SVGAGI. CDR3 residues: CASSPELAGPSSYNEQFF. Here the CDR3 DNA reads TGTGCCAGCAGCCCTGAACTAGCGGGACCTAGCTCCTACAATGAGCAGTTCTTC.

This clonotype occurred many times. The chain recombines TRBV7-2 with TRBJ2-2; unclear D gene. This CDR3 comprises 15 residues. V was clipped by 2 bases and J by 3 bases, with 10 bases between them. CDR1 is SGHTA and CDR2 is FQGNSA in the germline V gene. The CDR3 is CASSLFMAHTGELFF. The CDR3 nucleotides read TGTGCCAGCAGCTTATTTATGGCCCACACCGGGGAGCTGTTTTTT.

This clonotype was counted many times. DNA of the CDR3: TGTGCCAGCAGAGGGGGCGCGGGAGATACGCAGTATTTT. Protein sequence: CASRGGAGDTQYF. This chain uses TRBV9 with TRBJ2-3, with 7 bases fitting TRBD1. CDR1 and CDR2 (germline): SGDLS, YYNGEE. The junction had 5 bases not matched to a gene; V was cut back by 5 bases and J by 5 bases. This CDR3 comprises 13 residues. The full variable domain, with the rest looked up from reference TRBV9 and TRBJ2-3, is DSGVTQTPKHLITATGQRVTLRCSPRSGDLSVYWYQQSLDQGLQFLIQYYNGEERAKGNILERFSAQQFPDLHSELNLSSLELGDSALYFCASRGGAGDTQYFGPGTRLTVL.

This clonotype was counted many times. The chain couples TRBV6-2 or TRBV6-3 to TRBJ2-7, with 11 bases aligning to TRBD1. In germline, CDR1 is MNHEY, CDR2 SVGEGT. The CDR3 covers 16 residues. J lost 5 bases, V lost 4 bases, and 10 bases had no gene match. CDR3: CASSSYRDRGSDEQYF. CDR3 bases: TGTGCCAGCAGTTCATACCGGGACAGGGGGAGCGACGAGCAGTACTTC.

Ten or more counts support this clonotype. This CDR3 is CASSWGGKNNEQFF. Here the CDR3 DNA reads TGTGCCAGTAGTTGGGGCGGAAAAAACAATGAGCAGTTCTTC. This chain connects TRBV19 to TRBJ2-1; the D gene is possibly TRBD1 (5 bases). CDR3 length: 14 amino acids. The V and J ends lost 5 bases and 5 bases respectively, with 13 bases between them. Germline assignment: CDR1 LNHDA and CDR2 SQIVND (reference sequence).

This chain uses TRBV7-9 with TRBJ1-1; TRBD1 matches 11 bases. The germline V gene has CDR1 SEHNR and CDR2 FQNEAQ (reference sequence). Losses at the gene ends were 5 bases for V and 1 base for J; bases not matched to a gene: 6. The CDR3 sequence is 16 residues long. Here the CDR3 reads CASSGGTGGRNTEAFF. In DNA form, the CDR3 reads TGTGCCAGCAGCGGGGGGACAGGGGGGAGGAACACTGAAGCTTTCTTT. The whole variable domain, filled in from reference TRBV7-9 and TRBJ1-1, reads DTGVSQNPRHKITKRGQNVTFRCDPISEHNRLYWYRQTLGQGPEFLTYFQNEAQLEKSRLLSDRFSAERPKGSFSTLEIQRTEQGDSAMYLCASSGGTGGRNTEAFFGQGTRLTVV.

This clonotype was seen repeatedly, ten times or more. V gene TRBV5-1 combines with J gene TRBJ1-4, with 8 bases matching TRBD1. The CDR3 totals 14 residues. V gave up 4 bases and J gave up 5 bases; unmatched junction bases: 4. Looked up from germline, CDR1 is SGHRS and CDR2 is YFSETQ. The CDR3 DNA is TGCGCCAGCAGCGCGACAGGGGCAAATGAAAAACTGTTTTTT. Its protein product is CASSATGANEKLFF.

This clonotype occurred a few times. With a much larger clone just one base away, this may be a read error. The gene calls are TRBV4-3 and TRBJ2-7, with D tentatively TRBD2 (7 bases). CDR1 and CDR2 from the germline V gene are LGHNA and YSLEER. The CDR3 totals 14 residues. CDR3 bases: TGCGCCAGCAGCCAAGACCCGTGGGAGGGGGAGCAGCACTTC. Its protein is CASSQDPWEGEQHF.

Many counts were recorded for this clonotype. The genes are TRBV29-1 and TRBJ2-2; the D is unclear. There are 12 residues in the CDR3. CDR1 and CDR2 (germline): SQVTM, ANQGSEA. With 0 bases removed from V and 7 bases from J, the gap between germline ends came to 6 bases. The CDR3 loop reads CSVEDLDGELFF. CDR3 bases: TGCAGCGTTGAAGATCTGGACGGGGAGCTGTTTTTT.

With regard to this clonotype: This may come from a read error, since a much larger clone is one base off. The rearrangement links TRBV7-9 to TRBJ2-2, with D possibly being TRBD2 (5 bases). This CDR3 has 12 amino acids. Germline CDR1 SEHNR, CDR2 FQNEAQ (reference sequence). CDR3 residues: CASSFGPGEPFF. In nucleotides, the CDR3 is TGTGCCAGCAGCTTCGGGCCCGGGGAGCCGTTTTTT.